The sequence of this T cell receptor beta chain was determined in a study of cytomegalovirus exposure and HLA in healthy donors. This CDR3 region has 14 residues. J was trimmed by 4 bases and V by 6 bases; bases with no gene match: 5. Germline V gives CDR1 ENHRY, CDR2 SYGVKD. This clone has only one observation. Its antigen is still unknown. In the PCR, 60 Vbeta and 13 Jbeta primers were used. Repertoires were generated with immunoSEQ multiplex PCR, while TCRdb's copy carries only in-frame clones and drops some. The sample includes roughly 200,000 clones, over 70% of them seen just once. Points from the study as a whole: Among donors in an Asian-associated ancestry cluster, a later analysis reportedly found fewer N-insertions than the roughly 650-donor mean. The authors later found HLA-associated TCR beta chains more clonally expanded than equally common others.

The donors comprised healthy bone marrow donors. The V gene is TRBV10-3, the J gene TRBJ1-4, with 7 bases aligning to TRBD1. The clonotype originates from a woman aged 55-69 years in good health and CMV-seropositive. The sequenced sample was PBMCs. The CDR3 bases are TGTGCCATCAGCCGACAGGGAGATAATGAAAAACTGTTTTTT. Translation gives CAISRQGDNEKLFF.